This T cell receptor (beta chain) comes out of a study of breast tumors, draining lymph nodes, adjacent tissues. Samples came from axillary lymph nodes draining the breast cancer. This clonotype was seen many times. A much bigger clone sits one base away, suggesting this may be a read error. TCRdb reanalysed the multiplex PCR reads using MiXCR and keeps one entry per CDR3 protein. The sample lists approximately 150,000 distinct CDR3 sequences; more than 25% were seen once. Per the germline V gene, CDR1 is LNHNV and CDR2 is YYDKDF (reference sequence). The CDR3 is made up of 13 amino acids. Sequencing was done on a sample of axillary lymph node tissue. V is TRBV15 and J is TRBJ2-1; no definite D call. This TCR was recovered from a female donor with breast cancer. Some clones in this sample may be carry-over from other donors' samples. CDR3 region: CATSRAPGDERFF. As DNA, the CDR3 is TGTGCCACCAGCAGAGCCCCAGGAGATGAGCGGTTCTTC.